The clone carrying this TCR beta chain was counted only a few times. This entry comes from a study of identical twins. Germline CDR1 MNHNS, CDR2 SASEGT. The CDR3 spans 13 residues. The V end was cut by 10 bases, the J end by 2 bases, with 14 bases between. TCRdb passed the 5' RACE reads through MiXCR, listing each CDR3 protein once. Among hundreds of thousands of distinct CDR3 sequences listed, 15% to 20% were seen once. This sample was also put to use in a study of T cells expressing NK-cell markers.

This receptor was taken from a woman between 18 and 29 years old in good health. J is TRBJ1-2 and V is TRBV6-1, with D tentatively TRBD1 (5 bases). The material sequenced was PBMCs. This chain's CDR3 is CATSGLSNYGYTF. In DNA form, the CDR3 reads TGTGCCACATCGGGACTATCCAACTATGGCTACACCTTC.